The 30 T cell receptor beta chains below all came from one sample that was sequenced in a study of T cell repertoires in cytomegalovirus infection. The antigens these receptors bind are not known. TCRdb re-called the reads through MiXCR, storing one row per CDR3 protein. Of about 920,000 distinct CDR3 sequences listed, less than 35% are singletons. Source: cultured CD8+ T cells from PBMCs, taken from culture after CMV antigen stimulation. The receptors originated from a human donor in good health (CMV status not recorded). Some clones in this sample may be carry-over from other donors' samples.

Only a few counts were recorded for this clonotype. Here the CDR3 DNA reads TGCGCCAGCAGCTTTGGTTTGACAACTAATGAAAAACTGTTTTTT. Its translation: CASSFGLTTNEKLFF. The chain is built from TRBV5-1 and TRBJ1-4; D unresolved. Germline V gene data show CDR1 as SGHRS and CDR2 as YFSETQ. The CDR3 is 15 residues long. The V and J ends lost 2 bases and 0 bases respectively, with 8 bases between them.

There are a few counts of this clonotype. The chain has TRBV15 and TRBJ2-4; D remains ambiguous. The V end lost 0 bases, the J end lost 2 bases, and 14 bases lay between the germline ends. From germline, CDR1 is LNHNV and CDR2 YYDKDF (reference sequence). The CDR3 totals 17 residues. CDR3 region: CATSRDQETHSKNIQYF. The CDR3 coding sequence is TGTGCCACCAGCAGAGATCAGGAGACCCACTCCAAAAACATTCAGTACTTC.

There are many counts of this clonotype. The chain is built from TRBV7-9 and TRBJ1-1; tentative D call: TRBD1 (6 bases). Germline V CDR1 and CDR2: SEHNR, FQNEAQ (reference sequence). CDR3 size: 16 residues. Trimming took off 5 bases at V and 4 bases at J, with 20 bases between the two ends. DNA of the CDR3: TGTGCCAGCAGCGTGGCGAGGCTGGAGGGGGGCACTGAAGCTTTCTTT. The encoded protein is CASSVARLEGGTEAFF.

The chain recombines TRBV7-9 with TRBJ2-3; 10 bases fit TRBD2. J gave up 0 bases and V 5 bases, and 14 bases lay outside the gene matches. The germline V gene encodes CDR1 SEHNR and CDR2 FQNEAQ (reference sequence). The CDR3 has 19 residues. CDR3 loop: CASSILAGIRTASTDTQYF. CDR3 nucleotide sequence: TGTGCCAGCAGCATACTAGCGGGGATTCGTACTGCTAGCACAGATACGCAGTATTTT.

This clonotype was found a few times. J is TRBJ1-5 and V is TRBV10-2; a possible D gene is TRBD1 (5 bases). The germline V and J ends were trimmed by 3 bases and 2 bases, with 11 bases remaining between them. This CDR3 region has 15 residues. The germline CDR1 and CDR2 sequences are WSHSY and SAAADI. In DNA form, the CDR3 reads TGCGCCAGCAGTGAATCAGGGTATGGCAATCAGCCCCAGCATTTT. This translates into CASSESGYGNQPQHF.

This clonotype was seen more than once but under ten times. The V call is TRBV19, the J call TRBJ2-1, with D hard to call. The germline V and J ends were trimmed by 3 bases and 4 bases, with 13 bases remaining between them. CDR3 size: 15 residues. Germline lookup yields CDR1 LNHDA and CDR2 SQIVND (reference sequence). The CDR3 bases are TGTGCCAGTAGTATCCTTAACACAGAGTACAATGAGCAGTTCTTC. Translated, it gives CASSILNTEYNEQFF.

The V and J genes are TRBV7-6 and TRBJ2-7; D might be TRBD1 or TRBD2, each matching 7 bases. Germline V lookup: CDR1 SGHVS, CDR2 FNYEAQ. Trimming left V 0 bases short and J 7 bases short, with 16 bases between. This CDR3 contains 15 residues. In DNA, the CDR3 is TGTGCCAGCAGCTTAGCGGGAGGGGGCGCGCAGGAGCAGTACTTC. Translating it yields CASSLAGGGAQEQYF.

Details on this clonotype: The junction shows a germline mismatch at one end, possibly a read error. The CDR3 coding sequence is TGTGCCAGCAGCTTATATTTATACTTTGGAGACTACGAGCGGTACTTC. Amino acids: CASSLYLYFGDYERYF. This chain links TRBV7-4 with TRBJ2-7; D is possibly TRBD2 (5 bases). The CDR3 covers 16 residues. From germline, CDR1 is SGHVT and CDR2 SQSDAQ.

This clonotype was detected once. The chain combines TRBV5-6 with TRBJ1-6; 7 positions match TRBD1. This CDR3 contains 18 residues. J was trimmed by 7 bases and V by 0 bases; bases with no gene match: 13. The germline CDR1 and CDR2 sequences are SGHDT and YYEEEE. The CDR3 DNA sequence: TGTGCCAGCAGCTTGGGACAGGGATATACTCTACAGAATTCACCCCTCCACTTT. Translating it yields CASSLGQGYTLQNSPLHF.

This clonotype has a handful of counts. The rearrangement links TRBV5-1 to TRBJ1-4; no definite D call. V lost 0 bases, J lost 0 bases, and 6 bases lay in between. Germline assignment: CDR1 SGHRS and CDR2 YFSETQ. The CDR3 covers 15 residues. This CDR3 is CASSLEWPTNEKLFF. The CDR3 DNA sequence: TGCGCCAGCAGCTTGGAATGGCCAACTAATGAAAAACTGTTTTTT.

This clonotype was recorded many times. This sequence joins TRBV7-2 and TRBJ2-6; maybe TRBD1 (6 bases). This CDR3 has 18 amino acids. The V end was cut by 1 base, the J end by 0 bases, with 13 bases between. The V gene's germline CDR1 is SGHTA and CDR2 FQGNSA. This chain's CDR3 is CASSLGRTAYSGANVLTF. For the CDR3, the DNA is TGTGCCAGCAGCTTAGGTCGGACAGCCTACTCTGGGGCCAACGTCCTGACTTTC.

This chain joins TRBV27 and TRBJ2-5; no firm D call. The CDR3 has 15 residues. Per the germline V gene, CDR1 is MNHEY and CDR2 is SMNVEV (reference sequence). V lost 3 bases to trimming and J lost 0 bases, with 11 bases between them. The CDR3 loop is CASSFGEPYQETQYF. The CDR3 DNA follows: TGTGCCAGCAGTTTTGGAGAGCCGTACCAAGAGACCCAGTACTTC.

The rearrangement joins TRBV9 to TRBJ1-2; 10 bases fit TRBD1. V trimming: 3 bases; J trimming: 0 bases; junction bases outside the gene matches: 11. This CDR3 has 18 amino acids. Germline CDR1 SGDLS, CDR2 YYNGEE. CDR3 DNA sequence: TGTGCCAGCAGCGCCCACGGGACAGGGGCCCTCGCTAACTATGGCTACACCTTC. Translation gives CASSAHGTGALANYGYTF.

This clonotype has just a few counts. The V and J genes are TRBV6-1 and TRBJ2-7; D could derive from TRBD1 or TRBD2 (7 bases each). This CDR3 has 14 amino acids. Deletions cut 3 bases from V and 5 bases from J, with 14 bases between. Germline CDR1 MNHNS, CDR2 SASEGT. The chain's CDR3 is CASSDFAGGDEQYV. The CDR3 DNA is TGTGCCAGCAGTGATTTCGCAGGGGGGGACGAGCAGTACGTC.

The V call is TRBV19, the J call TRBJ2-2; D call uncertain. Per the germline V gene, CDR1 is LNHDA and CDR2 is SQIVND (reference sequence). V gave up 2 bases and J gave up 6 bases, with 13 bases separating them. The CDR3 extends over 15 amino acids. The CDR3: CASSISPRGAGELFF. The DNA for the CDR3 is TGTGCCAGTAGTATATCCCCGCGTGGCGCCGGGGAGCTGTTTTTT.

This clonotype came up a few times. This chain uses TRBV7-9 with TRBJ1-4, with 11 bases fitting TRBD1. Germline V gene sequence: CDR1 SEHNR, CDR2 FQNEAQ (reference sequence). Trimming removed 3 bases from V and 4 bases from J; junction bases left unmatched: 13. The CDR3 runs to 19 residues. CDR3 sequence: CASSFPGQGATGDNEKLFF. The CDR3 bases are TGTGCCAGCAGCTTCCCAGGACAGGGGGCGACAGGGGATAATGAAAAACTGTTTTTT.

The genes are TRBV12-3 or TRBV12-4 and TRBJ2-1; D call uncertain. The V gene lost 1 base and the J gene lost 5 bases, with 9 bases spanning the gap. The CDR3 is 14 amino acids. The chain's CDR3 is CASSLERHHNEQFF. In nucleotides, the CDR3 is TGTGCCAGCAGTTTAGAGAGACATCACAATGAGCAGTTCTTC.

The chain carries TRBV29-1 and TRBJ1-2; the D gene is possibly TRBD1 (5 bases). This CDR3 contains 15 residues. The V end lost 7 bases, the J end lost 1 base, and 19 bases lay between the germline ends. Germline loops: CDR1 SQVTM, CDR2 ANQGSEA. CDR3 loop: CSAFKTGTFNYGYTF. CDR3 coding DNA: TGCAGCGCCTTCAAGACTGGGACCTTTAACTATGGCTACACCTTC.

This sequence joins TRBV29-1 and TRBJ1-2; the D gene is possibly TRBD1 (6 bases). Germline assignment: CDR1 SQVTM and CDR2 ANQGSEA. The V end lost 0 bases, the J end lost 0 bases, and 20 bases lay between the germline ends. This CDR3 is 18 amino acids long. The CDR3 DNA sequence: TGCAGCGTTGAAGATCGTGGGGGCAGCACCAAGGCTAACTATGGCTACACCTTC. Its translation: CSVEDRGGSTKANYGYTF.

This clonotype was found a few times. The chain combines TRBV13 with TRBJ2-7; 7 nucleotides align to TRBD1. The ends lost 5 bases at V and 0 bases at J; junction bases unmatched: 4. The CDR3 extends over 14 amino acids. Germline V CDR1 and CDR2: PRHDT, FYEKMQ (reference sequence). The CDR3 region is CASSLGTASYEQYV. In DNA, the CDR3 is TGTGCCAGCAGCCTTGGGACAGCCTCCTACGAGCAGTACGTC.

The CDR3 DNA follows: TGCAGTGCTAGAGATCTTAGGGGGCCGGAATACGAGCAGTACGTC. Protein: CSARDLRGPEYEQYV. The V and J genes are TRBV20-1 and TRBJ2-7, with 7 positions matching TRBD1. Germline assignment: CDR1 DFQATT and CDR2 SNEGSKA (reference sequence). The CDR3 is 15 amino acids. V shed 0 bases, J shed 4 bases, and the junction held 9 bases outside the gene matches.

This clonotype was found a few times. CDR3 sequence reads: CASSEALKSYNEQFF. The CDR3 nucleotides are TGTGCCAGCAGTGAGGCCCTAAAGTCCTACAATGAGCAGTTCTTC. The chain is built from TRBV6-1 and TRBJ2-1; D uncertain. CDR1 is MNHNS and CDR2 is SASEGT in the germline V gene. V lost 3 bases, J lost 1 base, and 10 bases lay in between. The CDR3 is made up of 15 amino acids.

CDR3 sequence: CASRYRQGTSYEQYF. CDR3 coding DNA: TGTGCCAGCAGATATCGACAGGGGACCTCCTACGAGCAGTACTTC. The rearrangement uses TRBV6-2 or TRBV6-3 and TRBJ2-7, with 8 nucleotides matching TRBD1. V shed 6 bases, J shed 0 bases, and the junction held 7 bases outside the gene matches. The germline gives CDR1 MNHEY, CDR2 SVGEGT. The length of the CDR3 is 15 residues.

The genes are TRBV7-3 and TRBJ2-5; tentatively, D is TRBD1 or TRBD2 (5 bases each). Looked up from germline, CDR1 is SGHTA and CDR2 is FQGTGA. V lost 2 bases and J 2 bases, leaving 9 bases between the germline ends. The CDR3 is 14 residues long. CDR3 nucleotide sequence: TGTGCCAGCAGCTTACCGGGGCCACAAGAGACCCAGTACTTC. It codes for CASSLPGPQETQYF.

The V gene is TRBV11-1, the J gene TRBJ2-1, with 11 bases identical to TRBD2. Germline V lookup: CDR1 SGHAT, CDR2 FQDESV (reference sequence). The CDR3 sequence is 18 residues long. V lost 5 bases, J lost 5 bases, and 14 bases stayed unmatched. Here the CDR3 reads CASSLGTSGWNTHNEQFF. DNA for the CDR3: TGTGCCAGCAGCCTCGGGACTAGCGGATGGAATACCCACAATGAGCAGTTCTTC.

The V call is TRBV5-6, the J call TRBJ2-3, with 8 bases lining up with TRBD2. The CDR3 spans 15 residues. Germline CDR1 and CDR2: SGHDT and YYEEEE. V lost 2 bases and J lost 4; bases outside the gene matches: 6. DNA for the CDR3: TGTGCCAGCAGCTTCAGGACTAGCTTATCAGATACGCAGTATTTT. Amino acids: CASSFRTSLSDTQYF.

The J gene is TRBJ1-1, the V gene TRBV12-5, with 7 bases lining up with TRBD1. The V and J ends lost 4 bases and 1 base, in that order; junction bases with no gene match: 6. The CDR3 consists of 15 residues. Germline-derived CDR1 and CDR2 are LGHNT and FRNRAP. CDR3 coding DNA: TGTGCTAGTGGTTGGGGTGCAGGGGGGAACACTGAAGCTTTCTTT. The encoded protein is CASGWGAGGNTEAFF.

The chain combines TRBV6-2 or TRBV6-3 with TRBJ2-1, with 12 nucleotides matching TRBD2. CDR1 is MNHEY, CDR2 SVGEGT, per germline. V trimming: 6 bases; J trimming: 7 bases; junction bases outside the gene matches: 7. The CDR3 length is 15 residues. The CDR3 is CASRPRLAGENEQFF. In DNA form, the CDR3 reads TGTGCCAGCAGACCCCGACTAGCGGGGGAGAATGAGCAGTTCTTC.

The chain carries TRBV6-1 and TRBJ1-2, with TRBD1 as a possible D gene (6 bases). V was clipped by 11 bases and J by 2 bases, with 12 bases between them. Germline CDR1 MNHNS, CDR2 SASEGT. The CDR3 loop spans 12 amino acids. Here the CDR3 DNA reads TGTGCCGGGTGGACAGAGAACTATGGCTACACCTTC. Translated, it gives CAGWTENYGYTF.

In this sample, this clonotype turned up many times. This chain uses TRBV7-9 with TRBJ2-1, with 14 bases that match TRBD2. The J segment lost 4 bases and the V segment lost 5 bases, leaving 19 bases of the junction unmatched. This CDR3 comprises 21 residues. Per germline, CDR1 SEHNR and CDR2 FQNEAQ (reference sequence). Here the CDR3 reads CASSRIGTSGGPHLVYNEQFF. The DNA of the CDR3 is TGTGCCAGCAGCCGGATAGGGACTAGCGGGGGACCTCACCTAGTATACAATGAGCAGTTCTTC.